This is a list of T cell receptor beta chains from one sample in a study of OX40 agonist ivuxolimab in advanced cancers. Only in-frame clones appear in the TCRdb table, and some are missing; sequencing was by immunoSEQ multiplex PCR. The sample shows under 75,000 clones, 84% of them seen only once. The specimen was CD4+ or CD8+ T cells sorted from blood, collected in a trial of the OX40 agonist ivuxolimab. These receptors came from an adult with an advanced solid tumor such as melanoma, head and neck, liver or kidney cancer. The CDR3 runs from the conserved cysteine through the conserved F or W. D genes are given only for firm matches. Clone size, where shown, is once, few, many, or a class for clones that have expanded.

clone size	D gene	V gene	J gene	CDR3 DNA	CDR3 protein
-	-	TRBV5-1	TRBJ1-1	TGCGCCAGCAGCGCAGAACCAGAGACCACTGAAGCTTTCTTT	CASSAEPETTEAFF
-	-	TRBV7-9	TRBJ2-7	TGTGCCAGCAGCCGCCTCCTCTACGAGCAGTACTTC	CASSRLLYEQYF
once	-	TRBV19	TRBJ2-2	TGTGCCAGTAGTATTAGCGGGAACACCGGGGAGCTGTTTTTT	CASSISGNTGELFF
-	-	TRBV2	TRBJ2-3	TGTGCCAGCACGAGGGGCACAGATACGCAGTATTTT	CASTRGTDTQYF
-	-	TRBV5-4	TRBJ2-2	TGTGCCAGCAGCCGTACAGGTGACACCGGGGAGCTGTTTTTT	CASSRTGDTGELFF
-	-	TRBV5-4	TRBJ2-3	TGTGCCAGCAGCTTGTTAGGGTGGGATACGCAGTATTTT	CASSLLGWDTQYF
-	TRBD2	TRBV6-5	TRBJ2-1	TGTGCCAGCAGTTACGGGGGGGGTTTCTACAATGAGCAGTTCTTC	CASSYGGGFYNEQFF
-	TRBD2	TRBV5-1	TRBJ2-6	TGCGCCAGCAGCTTGCAACTAGCGGGAGGAACTGGGGCCAACGTCCTGACTTTC	CASSLQLAGGTGANVLTF
-	-	TRBV19	TRBJ2-5	TGTGCCAGTAGTATCAACAGGGAAGAGACCCAGTACTTC	CASSINREETQYF
once	TRBD2	TRBV11-2	TRBJ2-3	TGTGCCAGCCTAGCGGGAGGGCCGTGGGTGAGCACAGATACGCAGTATTTT	CASLAGGPWVSTDTQYF
-	TRBD2	TRBV9	TRBJ2-2	TGTGCCAGCAGTGCCCCGGGGGGAGACACCGGGGAGCTGTTTTTT	CASSAPGGDTGELFF
-	TRBD1	TRBV2	TRBJ2-1	TGTGCCAGCAAGGGGGCCGGGACAGGGTCCTACAATGAGCAGTTCTTC	CASKGAGTGSYNEQFF
-	-	TRBV30	TRBJ1-4	TGTGCCTGGAGTGTAAGGGTTGCGAAGAATGAAAAACTGTTTTTT	CAWSVRVAKNEKLFF
-	-	TRBV5-4	TRBJ1-1	TGTGCCAGCAGCCTTGGAGGGACCAGCAGGGGCGAAGCTTTCTTT	CASSLGGTSRGEAFF
-	TRBD2	TRBV5-4	TRBJ2-1	TGTGCCAGCAGCTTGGGTATTAGCGGGGGGAATCACTACAATGAGCAGTTCTTC	CASSLGISGGNHYNEQFF
-	-	TRBV11-2	TRBJ2-7	TGTGCCAGCAGCTTAGATCAGGGCCGGGACGAGCAGTACTTC	CASSLDQGRDEQYF
-	-	TRBV30	TRBJ1-5	TGTGCCTGGAGTAAGGAGGCAGGGGTGACTCAGCCCCAGCATTTT	CAWSKEAGVTQPQHF
-	-	TRBV6-1	TRBJ1-6	TGTGCCGCAGGAGCCGAGGGTAATTCACCCCTCCACTTT	CAAGAEGNSPLHF
once	TRBD2	TRBV7-3	TRBJ2-3	TGTGCCAGCAGCTTCCCTTCACTAGCGGGAGGCGCAGATACGCAGTATTTT	CASSFPSLAGGADTQYF
-	-	TRBV11-3	TRBJ2-1	TGTGCCAGCAGCCTGACTAGTTTCAATGAGCAGTTCTTC	CASSLTSFNEQFF
-	-	TRBV18	TRBJ2-1	TGTGCCAGCTCACCACGGGAGCGGCCTCTCGGCAATGAGCAGTTCTTC	CASSPRERPLGNEQFF
-	TRBD1	TRBV25-1	TRBJ1-3	TGTGCCAGCAGATCGCTCGGGACAGAGGGAAACACCATATATTTT	CASRSLGTEGNTIYF
few	-	TRBV28	TRBJ2-7	TGTGCCAGCAGTTTATGGGGACTTCCAGATCCCTACGAGCAGTACTTC	CASSLWGLPDPYEQYF
-	-	TRBV30	TRBJ2-7	TGTGCCTGGAGCCAGGGGAGGTTGAACGAGCAGTACTTC	CAWSQGRLNEQYF
-	-	TRBV5-6	TRBJ2-1	TGTGCCAGCGCCAGCCGACCCTGGGAGAGGAAGCAGTTCTTC	CASASRPWERKQFF
-	TRBD1	TRBV27	TRBJ1-2	TGTGCCAGCAGTTTAACCGGACAGGGGATAACCTTC	CASSLTGQGITF
few	-	TRBV19	TRBJ1-2	TGTGCCAGTAAACCAGGGACCTATGGCTACACCTTC	CASKPGTYGYTF
-	TRBD1	TRBV7-3	TRBJ2-5	TGTGCCAGCAGCTTAACGGGACAGGGGATGAAAGAGACCCAGTACTTC	CASSLTGQGMKETQYF
-	TRBD1	TRBV19	TRBJ2-1	TGTGCCAGTAGTCGGGACAGGGATTCCTACAATGAGCAGTTCTTC	CASSRDRDSYNEQFF
few	-	TRBV7-8	TRBJ2-2	TGTGCCAGCAGCGGTTTCGGGGAGCTGTTTTTT	CASSGFGELFF
-	TRBD1	TRBV6-1	TRBJ1-1	TGTGCCAGCAGCCGACGGGACAGGGACACTGAAGCTTTCTTT	CASSRRDRDTEAFF
-	TRBD2	TRBV7-6	TRBJ2-7	TGTGCCAGCAGCTCTGGACTAGCGGGTACCTACGAGCAGTACTTC	CASSSGLAGTYEQYF
-	-	TRBV7-5	TRBJ2-2	TGTGTCAGAAGCTTATGCGGAATTGGGGCTCTCAACACCGGGGAGCTGTTTTTT	CVRSLCGIGALNTGELFF
-	TRBD1	TRBV27	TRBJ2-5	TGTGCCAGCAGTTTAAGAACAGGGGTTTTACAAGAGACCCAGTACTTC	CASSLRTGVLQETQYF
-	-	TRBV30	TRBJ1-2	TGTGCCTGGAGTAACGACGCCTACTATGGCTACACCTTC	CAWSNDAYYGYTF
-	-	TRBV30	TRBJ2-7	TGTGCCTGGAGTACAGGCCAGGGCAACGAGCAGTACTTC	CAWSTGQGNEQYF
-	TRBD2	TRBV2	TRBJ2-1	TGTGCCAGCATCCCGACTAGCGGTTTCTACAATGAGCAGTTCTTC	CASIPTSGFYNEQFF
once	TRBD1	TRBV9	TRBJ2-1	TGTGCCAGCAGCCTAAGGACAGGGCTGGGTGAGCAGTTCTTC	CASSLRTGLGEQFF
-	-	TRBV6-4	TRBJ1-1	TGTGCCAGCAGTGAAAACACAGGGTATTCCGCTGAAGCTTTCTTT	CASSENTGYSAEAFF
-	-	TRBV5-4	TRBJ2-1	TGTGCCAGCAGCTGGGCCAATGAGCAGTTCTTC	CASSWANEQFF
-	-	TRBV6-1	TRBJ2-3	TGTGCCAGCAGTGAGTCAGGGGGGCCAGATACGCAGTATTTT	CASSESGGPDTQYF
once	-	TRBV6-5	TRBJ1-2	TGTGCCAGCAGCCGAGGGGGGGGGCTTAACTATGGCTACACCTTC	CASSRGGGLNYGYTF
-	-	TRBV10-1	TRBJ2-7	TGCGCCACCCCAGTAGGCGGAGCCTACGAGCAGTACTTC	CATPVGGAYEQYF
-	TRBD2	TRBV7-6	TRBJ2-1	TGTGCCAGCAGCTTTCAGGCCGGGACTAGCGGGAGCTATGAGCAGTTCTTC	CASSFQAGTSGSYEQFF
-	-	TRBV4-2	TRBJ2-2	TGTGCCAGCAGCCAAGTGAAGCCCGGGGAGCTGTTTTTT	CASSQVKPGELFF
-	TRBD1	TRBV6-6	TRBJ2-5	TGTGCCAGCAGTAGAGGGACAGGGGGGCGAGAGACCCAGTACTTC	CASSRGTGGRETQYF
-	-	TRBV7-2	TRBJ1-2	TGTGCCAGCAGCTTAGTTCCGGTGAAAGGGTCCGGGGGCTACACCTTC	CASSLVPVKGSGGYTF
few	-	TRBV4-2	TRBJ2-7	TGTGCCAGCAGCCAAGTGGGAAGGGACGAGCAGTACTTC	CASSQVGRDEQYF
-	-	TRBV7-2	TRBJ1-6	TGTGCCAGCAGCCCGGGGACGGAGCGGAATTCACCCCTCCACTTT	CASSPGTERNSPLHF
-	-	TRBV5-6	TRBJ2-7	TGTGCCACCGGGCGGGGGCCCGGAATAATGGAGCAGTACTTC	CATGRGPGIMEQYF
-	-	TRBV7-2	TRBJ1-5	TGTGCCAGCAGCTTAGCTGGCAGAAATCAGCCCCAGCATTTT	CASSLAGRNQPQHF
-	-	TRBV27	TRBJ2-7	TGTGCCAGCAGTTTCCGGGACGGCTCTGAGCAGTACTTC	CASSFRDGSEQYF
-	TRBD2	TRBV28	TRBJ2-3	TGTGCCAGCAGTACACCGGGACTAGCGGGGGGGAAGGATACGCAGTATTTT	CASSTPGLAGGKDTQYF
-	TRBD1	TRBV9	TRBJ2-5	TGTGCCAGCAGCAGATGGGACAGCCCTAGTGCCGGGGAGACCCAGTACTTC	CASSRWDSPSAGETQYF
once	TRBD1	TRBV19	TRBJ2-7	TGTGCCAGTAGTATCAAAGCTCCAACAGGGGGCGACTCCTACGAGCAGTACTTC	CASSIKAPTGGDSYEQYF